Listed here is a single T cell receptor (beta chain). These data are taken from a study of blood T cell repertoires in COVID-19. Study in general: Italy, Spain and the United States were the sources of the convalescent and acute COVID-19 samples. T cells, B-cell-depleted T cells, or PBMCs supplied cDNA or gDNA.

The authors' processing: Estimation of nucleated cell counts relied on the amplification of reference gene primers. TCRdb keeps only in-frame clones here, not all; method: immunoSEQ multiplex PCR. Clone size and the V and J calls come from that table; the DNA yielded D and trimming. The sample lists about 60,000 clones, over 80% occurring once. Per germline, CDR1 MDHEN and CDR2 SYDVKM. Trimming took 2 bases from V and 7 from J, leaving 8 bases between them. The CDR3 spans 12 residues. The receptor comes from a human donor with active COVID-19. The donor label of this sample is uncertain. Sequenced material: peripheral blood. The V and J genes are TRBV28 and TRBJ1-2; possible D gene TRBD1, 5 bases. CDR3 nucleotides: TGTGCCAGCAGTTTACAGGGATTTGGCTACACCTTC. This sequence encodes CASSLQGFGYTF.